The rows below give T cell receptor beta chains drawn from one sample of a study of blood T cell repertoires in COVID-19. Libraries were prepared by immunoSEQ multiplex PCR; TCRdb keeps only in-frame clonotypes and omits some of them. The data show some 69,000 clones, roughly 83% seen once. The sequenced sample consisted of peripheral blood. The receptors shown here come from a man of 80 years or more with active or convalescent COVID-19. The CDR3 runs from the conserved cysteine through the conserved F or W. A D gene is named only where the DNA matches it firmly. A row's size may be missing; if present it is once, few, many or a size class.

>.|TRBJ1-5|TRBV11-3|TRBD1
CASRGGTGGGETHQPQHF
TGTGCCAGCAGGGGTGGGACAGGGGGCGGAGAAACCCATCAGCCCCAGCATTTT
>.|TRBJ2-1|TRBV19|.
CASSMFPLASSYNEQFF
TGTGCCAGTAGTATGTTCCCCCTCGCTAGCTCCTACAATGAGCAGTTCTTC
>.|TRBJ2-7|TRBV4-1|.
CASSSSYEQYF
TGCGCCAGCAGCTCCAGCTACGAGCAGTACTTC
>.|TRBJ2-3|TRBV5-1|TRBD1
CASRTGYSGDTQYF
TGCGCCAGCAGGACAGGGTATTCAGGAGATACGCAGTATTTT
>.|TRBJ1-2|TRBV25-1|.
CASSIQGYGYTF
TGTGCCAGCAGTATACAGGGCTATGGCTACACCTTC
>.|TRBJ1-4|TRBV7-9|.
CASSPGGGDEKLFF
TGTGCCAGCAGCCCTGGTGGAGGGGACGAAAAACTGTTTTTT
>.|TRBJ1-1|TRBV7-2|TRBD1
CASSWLDRADTEAFF
TGTGCCAGCAGCTGGTTAGACAGGGCGGACACTGAAGCTTTCTTT
>few|TRBJ1-5|TRBV12-3/TRBV12-4|.
CASKAGVQQPQHF
TGTGCCAGCAAAGCCGGGGTCCAGCAGCCCCAGCATTTT
>.|TRBJ1-1|TRBV3-1/TRBV3-2|.
CASSSVGGTEAFF
TGTGCCAGCAGCTCCGTGGGGGGCACTGAAGCTTTCTTT
>.|TRBJ1-6|TRBV19|TRBD1
CASRAPGQGPSPLHF
TGTGCCAGTAGAGCACCGGGACAGGGGCCTTCACCCCTCCACTTT
>.|TRBJ1-2|TRBV5-4|.
CASRALAGWDTPFSDYGYTF
TGTGCCAGCAGAGCTTTAGCCGGCTGGGACACCCCATTTTCTGACTATGGCTACACCTTC
>.|TRBJ2-1|TRBV19|TRBD2
CASSMWAGGEAYNEQFF
TGTGCCAGTAGTATGTGGGCGGGGGGAGAAGCCTACAATGAGCAGTTCTTC
>.|TRBJ1-1|TRBV3-1/TRBV3-2|.
CASSQDRAGVKGKEAFF
TGTGCCAGCAGCCAAGATAGGGCAGGGGTGAAGGGAAAGGAAGCTTTCTTT
>.|TRBJ2-3|TRBV2|.
CASSEGGGLVASQYF
TGTGCCAGCAGTGAGGGTGGGGGCTTAGTTGCATCGCAGTATTTT
>once|TRBJ1-1|TRBV4-2|.
CASSPIEGDRTEAFF
TGTGCCAGCAGCCCAATCGAGGGGGATCGCACTGAAGCTTTCTTT
>.|TRBJ2-2|TRBV30|.
CAWSVPSGTGELFF
TGTGCCTGGAGTGTACCTAGTGGGACCGGGGAGCTGTTTTTT
>few|TRBJ2-7|TRBV30|TRBD1
CAWSVRTGGHYF
TGTGCCTGGAGTGTCAGGACAGGGGGCCATTACTTC
>.|TRBJ2-1|TRBV3-1/TRBV3-2|TRBD2
CASSQGGDEQFF
TGTGCCAGCAGCCAGGGAGGGGATGAGCAGTTCTTC
>.|TRBJ1-4|TRBV29-1|.
CSVEPAGARGKLFF
TGCAGCGTTGAACCGGCCGGGGCGCGGGGAAAACTGTTTTTT
>.|TRBJ1-5|TRBV2|TRBD1
CASSVGVDRGHQPQHF
TGTGCCAGCAGTGTCGGTGTAGACAGGGGGCATCAGCCCCAGCATTTT
>.|TRBJ2-5|TRBV7-6|TRBD2
CASSLAPSGPQGTQYF
TGTGCCAGCAGCTTAGCGCCTAGCGGACCCCAAGGGACCCAGTACTTC
>.|TRBJ2-5|TRBV7-2|TRBD2
CASSLGGSVGQETQYF
TGTGCCAGCAGCTTAGGCGGGAGCGTGGGGCAAGAGACCCAGTACTTC
>.|TRBJ2-1|TRBV5-1|TRBD1
CASSQTGGRNEQFF
TGCGCCAGCAGCCAGACAGGGGGCCGGAATGAGCAGTTCTTC
>.|TRBJ1-2|TRBV2|TRBD1
CASSENRGRLLYGYTF
TGTGCCAGCAGTGAAAACAGGGGCCGCCTACTCTATGGCTACACCTTC